A selection of T cell receptor beta chains follows, all from one sample in a study of shared clonotypes between healthy human individuals. Profiling relied on immunoSEQ multiplex PCR, and the TCRdb table lists in-frame clones only, not all of them. The sample lists 650,000 to 750,000 clones, 72% occurring once. Source material: memory CD4+ T cells sorted from blood. The receptors originated from a woman under 40 in good health. The CDR3 runs from the conserved cysteine through the conserved F or W. The D gene is left open where the match is weak.

CDR3 protein: CASSTIGQGAGGYTF; J gene: TRBJ1-2; V gene: TRBV19; D gene: TRBD1
CDR3 protein: CATSRGGTRSFGYTF; J gene: TRBJ1-2; V gene: TRBV15; D gene: NA
CDR3 protein: CASSSNGWDGNQPQHF; J gene: TRBJ1-5; V gene: TRBV28; D gene: NA
CDR3 protein: CASSYWGQGQETQYF; J gene: TRBJ2-5; V gene: TRBV6-5; D gene: TRBD1
CDR3 protein: CATSRDPGTGGRVSGELFF; J gene: TRBJ2-2; V gene: TRBV15; D gene: TRBD1
CDR3 protein: CASSLMSLAGVRGTQETQYF; J gene: TRBJ2-5; V gene: TRBV5-1; D gene: TRBD2
CDR3 protein: CASSSLAGGPHEQYF; J gene: TRBJ2-7; V gene: TRBV7-3; D gene: TRBD2
CDR3 protein: CASSFNGLIDTQYF; J gene: TRBJ2-3; V gene: TRBV7-8; D gene: NA
CDR3 protein: CASSTGGTANTEAFF; J gene: TRBJ1-1; V gene: TRBV19; D gene: NA
CDR3 protein: CASSENRGYEKLFF; J gene: TRBJ1-4; V gene: TRBV25-1; D gene: TRBD1
CDR3 protein: CASSPREASTDTQYF; J gene: TRBJ2-3; V gene: TRBV5-1; D gene: TRBD2
CDR3 protein: CASRIHNGGNTIYF; J gene: TRBJ1-3; V gene: TRBV23-1; D gene: NA
CDR3 protein: CSVGLLGDYGYTF; J gene: TRBJ1-2; V gene: TRBV29-1; D gene: NA
CDR3 protein: CASSPSRDQPQHF; J gene: TRBJ1-5; V gene: TRBV27; D gene: NA
CDR3 protein: CASSRASQGGFSYEQYF; J gene: TRBJ2-7; V gene: TRBV14; D gene: NA
CDR3 protein: CSVEKGLQYNEQFF; J gene: TRBJ2-1; V gene: TRBV29-1; D gene: NA
CDR3 protein: CASSKASGRSYEQYF; J gene: TRBJ2-7; V gene: TRBV21-1; D gene: NA
CDR3 protein: CASGPFFEKLFF; J gene: TRBJ1-4; V gene: TRBV27; D gene: NA
CDR3 protein: CASSPTGTGNEAFF; J gene: TRBJ1-1; V gene: TRBV28; D gene: TRBD1
CDR3 protein: CAISGTNTEAFF; J gene: TRBJ1-1; V gene: TRBV10-3; D gene: NA
CDR3 protein: CASSPPLDAFDNEQFF; J gene: TRBJ2-1; V gene: TRBV19; D gene: NA
CDR3 protein: CASSNPQGLETQYF; J gene: TRBJ2-5; V gene: TRBV19; D gene: NA
CDR3 protein: CASKVAHSYNEQFF; J gene: TRBJ2-1; V gene: TRBV6-6; D gene: NA
CDR3 protein: CTSSQEQVRSAKLFF; J gene: TRBJ1-4; V gene: TRBV1; D gene: NA
CDR3 protein: CASSLRYGRNQPQHF; J gene: TRBJ1-5; V gene: TRBV27; D gene: NA
CDR3 protein: CASSALRIGRGKLFF; J gene: TRBJ1-4; V gene: TRBV6-5; D gene: NA
CDR3 protein: CASSQDRQIYGYTF; J gene: TRBJ1-2; V gene: TRBV4-1; D gene: NA
CDR3 protein: CASSPQDRSQHF; J gene: TRBJ1-5; V gene: TRBV28; D gene: TRBD1
CDR3 protein: CASSFPPGPEQYF; J gene: TRBJ2-7; V gene: TRBV11-3; D gene: NA
CDR3 protein: CASSRTGGNTEAFF; J gene: TRBJ1-1; V gene: TRBV28; D gene: TRBD1
CDR3 protein: CASSPELQLAVSSYEQYF; J gene: TRBJ2-7; V gene: TRBV4-1; D gene: TRBD2
CDR3 protein: CASSLSGSKVDEQYF; J gene: TRBJ2-7; V gene: TRBV5-1; D gene: NA
CDR3 protein: CASSESGGTEQFF; J gene: TRBJ2-1; V gene: TRBV10-1; D gene: NA
CDR3 protein: CASGTEGNQPQHF; J gene: TRBJ1-5; V gene: TRBV19; D gene: NA
CDR3 protein: CASSQTGTEHSYEQYF; J gene: TRBJ2-7; V gene: TRBV5-1; D gene: NA
CDR3 protein: CASSLGTDTDTQYF; J gene: TRBJ2-3; V gene: TRBV5-4; D gene: NA
CDR3 protein: CASSLWGTGGLAETQYF; J gene: TRBJ2-5; V gene: TRBV7-2; D gene: TRBD1
CDR3 protein: CASSTSQGNEQFF; J gene: TRBJ2-1; V gene: TRBV19; D gene: TRBD1
CDR3 protein: CASSLAGNYGYTF; J gene: TRBJ1-2; V gene: TRBV5-1; D gene: NA
CDR3 protein: CASSLLGTGDSYEQYF; J gene: TRBJ2-7; V gene: TRBV5-6; D gene: TRBD1
CDR3 protein: CASSGQGHEDQPQHF; J gene: TRBJ1-5; V gene: TRBV25-1; D gene: NA
CDR3 protein: CASSVHRDTEAFF; J gene: TRBJ1-1; V gene: TRBV14; D gene: NA